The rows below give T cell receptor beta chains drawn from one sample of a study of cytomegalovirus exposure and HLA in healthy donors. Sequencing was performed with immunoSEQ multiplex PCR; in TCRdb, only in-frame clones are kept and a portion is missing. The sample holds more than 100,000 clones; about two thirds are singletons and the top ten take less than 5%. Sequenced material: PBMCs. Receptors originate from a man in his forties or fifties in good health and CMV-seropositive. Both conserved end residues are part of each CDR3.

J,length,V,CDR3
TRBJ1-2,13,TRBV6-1,CASRRRQGTGYTF
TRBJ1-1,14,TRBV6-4,CASSDSEGGPRAFF
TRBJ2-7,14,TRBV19,CASSTTWQSHEQYF
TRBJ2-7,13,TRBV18,CASSPLEPGEQYF
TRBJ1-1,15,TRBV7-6,CASSRGGTGGTEAFF
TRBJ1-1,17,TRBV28,CASIRGGQGYRNTEAFF
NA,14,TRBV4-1,CASSPREVGSEQYF
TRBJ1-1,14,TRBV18,CASSPSRGGTEAFF
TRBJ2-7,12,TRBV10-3,CAIRTGGDEQYF
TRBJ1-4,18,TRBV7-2,CASSFLGQGTATNEKLFF
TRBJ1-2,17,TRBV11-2,CASSSGQGAPSNYGYTF
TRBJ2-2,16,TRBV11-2,CASSSPIGSRVGELFF
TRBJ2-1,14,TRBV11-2,CASSLTSGGNEQFF
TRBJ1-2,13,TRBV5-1,CASSWEDPRGYTF
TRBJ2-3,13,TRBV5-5,CASSSPGPDTQYF
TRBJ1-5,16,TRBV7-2,CASSRRPTGGNQPQHF
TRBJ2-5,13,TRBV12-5,CASGLEGMETQYF
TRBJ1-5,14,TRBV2,CASTPGVSNQPQHF
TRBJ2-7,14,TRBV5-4,CASSLGKSSYEQYF
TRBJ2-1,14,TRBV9,CASSPRDLTDEQFF
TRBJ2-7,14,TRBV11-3,CASSWAGTEYEQYF
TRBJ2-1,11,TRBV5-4,CASSSTGGQFF
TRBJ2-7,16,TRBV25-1,CASSAGGVTRGYEQYF
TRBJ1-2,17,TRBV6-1,CASSDWTGAASFGGYTF
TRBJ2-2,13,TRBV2,CASSAQGFGELFF
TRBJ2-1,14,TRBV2,CASSEDSLTNEQFF
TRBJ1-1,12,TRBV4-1,CASSQDRYEAFF